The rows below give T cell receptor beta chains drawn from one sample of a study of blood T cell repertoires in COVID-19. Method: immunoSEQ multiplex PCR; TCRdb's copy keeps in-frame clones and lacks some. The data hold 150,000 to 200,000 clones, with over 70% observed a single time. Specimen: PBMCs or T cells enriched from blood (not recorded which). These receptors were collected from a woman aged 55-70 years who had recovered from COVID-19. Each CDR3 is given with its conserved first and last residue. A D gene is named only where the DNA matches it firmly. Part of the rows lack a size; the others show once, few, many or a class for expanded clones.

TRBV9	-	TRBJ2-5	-	CASSVGAGPYQETQYF	TGTGCCAGCAGCGTAGGGGCGGGACCGTACCAAGAGACCCAGTACTTC
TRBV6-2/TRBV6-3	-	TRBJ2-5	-	CASSYEARRQTQYF	TGTGCCAGCAGTTACGAGGCACGACGACAGACCCAGTACTTC
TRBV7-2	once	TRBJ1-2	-	CASSRQGQSNYGYTF	TGTGCCAGCAGCCGCCAGGGCCAGAGTAACTATGGCTACACCTTC
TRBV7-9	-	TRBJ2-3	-	CASSLGTLRTDTQYF	TGTGCCAGCAGCTTAGGGACACTTCGCACAGATACGCAGTATTTT
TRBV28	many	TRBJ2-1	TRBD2	CASCSSGRASNEQFF	TGTGCCAGCTGTTCTAGCGGGAGGGCATCCAATGAGCAGTTCTTC
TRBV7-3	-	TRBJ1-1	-	CASSLYGRMNTEAFF	TGTGCCAGCAGCTTATATGGGAGGATGAACACTGAAGCTTTCTTT
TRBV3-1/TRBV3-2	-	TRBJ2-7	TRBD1	CASSHGDRGYEQYF	TGTGCCAGCAGCCACGGTGACAGGGGCTACGAGCAGTACTTC
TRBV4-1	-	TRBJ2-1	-	CASSQGSGRGPYNEQFF	TGCGCCAGCAGCCAAGGGTCCGGGCGGGGTCCCTACAATGAGCAGTTCTTC
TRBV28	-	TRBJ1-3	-	CASSPFSGNTIYF	TGTGCCAGCAGTCCGTTCTCTGGAAACACCATATATTTT
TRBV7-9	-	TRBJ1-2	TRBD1	CASNKLQGESGYTF	TGTGCCAGCAACAAACTACAGGGGGAATCTGGCTACACCTTC
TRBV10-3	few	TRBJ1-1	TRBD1	CAITRTGDGTEAFF	TGTGCCATCACCCGGACAGGGGACGGCACTGAAGCTTTCTTT
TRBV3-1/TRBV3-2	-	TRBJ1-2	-	CASSQGAGARGYTF	TGTGCCAGCAGCCAAGGGGCAGGGGCGCGTGGCTACACCTTC
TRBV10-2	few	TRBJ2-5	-	CASGGKETQYF	TGCGCCAGCGGGGGGAAAGAGACCCAGTACTTC
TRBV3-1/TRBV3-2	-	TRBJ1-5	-	CASSQTGGVSAQHF	TGTGCCAGCAGCCAAACCGGAGGGGTTTCGGCCCAGCATTTT
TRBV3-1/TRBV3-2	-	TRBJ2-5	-	CASSTGETQYF	TGTGCCAGCAGCACGGGAGAGACCCAGTACTTC
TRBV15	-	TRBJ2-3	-	CATSRVGLADTQYF	TGTGCCACCAGCAGAGTGGGGCTGGCAGATACGCAGTATTTT
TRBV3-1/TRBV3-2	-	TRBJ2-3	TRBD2	CASSAGGPTDTQYF	TGTGCCAGCAGCGCGGGGGGGCCGACAGATACGCAGTATTTT
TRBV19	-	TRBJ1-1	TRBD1	CASSGRGQGAGDTEAFF	TGTGCCAGTAGTGGGAGGGGGCAGGGGGCTGGCGACACTGAAGCTTTCTTT
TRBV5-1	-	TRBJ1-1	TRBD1	CASSGGQGTEAFF	TGCGCCAGCAGCGGTGGACAGGGAACTGAAGCTTTCTTT
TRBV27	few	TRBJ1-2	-	CASSLLVGGAKGYTF	TGTGCCAGCAGTTTACTAGTTGGGGGCGCAAAAGGCTACACCTTC
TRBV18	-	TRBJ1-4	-	CASSPPAGNEKLFF	TGTGCCAGCTCACCACCCGCAGGGAATGAAAAACTGTTTTTT
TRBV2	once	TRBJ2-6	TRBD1	CASRGPGQESGANVLTF	TGTGCCAGCAGGGGACCGGGACAGGAAAGTGGGGCCAACGTCCTGACTTTC
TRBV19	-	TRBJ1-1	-	CASSESSGANTEAFF	TGTGCCAGTAGTGAGAGCAGTGGGGCTAACACTGAAGCTTTCTTT
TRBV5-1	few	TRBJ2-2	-	CASSIQGIGNTGELFF	TGCGCCAGCAGCATTCAGGGTATAGGGAACACCGGGGAGCTGTTTTTT
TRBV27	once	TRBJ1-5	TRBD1	CASSRSGPGTAINQPQHF	TGTGCCAGCAGTCGGTCCGGCCCCGGGACAGCTATCAATCAGCCCCAGCATTTT
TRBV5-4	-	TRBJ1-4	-	CASSRGTSTNEKLFF	TGTGCCAGCAGCCGCGGGACTTCAACTAATGAAAAACTGTTTTTT
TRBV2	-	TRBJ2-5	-	CAFGQNQETQYF	TGTGCCTTTGGACAGAACCAAGAGACCCAGTACTTC
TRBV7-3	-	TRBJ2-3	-	CASSLSAGGTDTQYF	TGTGCCAGCAGCTTAAGTGCAGGCGGCACAGATACGCAGTATTTT
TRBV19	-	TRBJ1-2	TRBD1	CASSPDYTGQASYTF	TGTGCCAGTAGTCCGGACTACACGGGACAGGCGAGCTACACCTTC
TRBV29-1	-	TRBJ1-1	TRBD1	CSAGGGQGEGTEAFF	TGCAGCGCTGGGGGGGGACAGGGCGAGGGGACTGAAGCTTTCTTT
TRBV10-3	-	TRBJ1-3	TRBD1	CAISSDRAYGNTIYF	TGTGCCATCAGCTCTGACAGGGCTTACGGAAACACCATATATTTT
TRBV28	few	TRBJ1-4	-	CASSFRGFNEKLFF	TGTGCCAGCAGTTTTAGGGGGTTTAATGAAAAACTGTTTTTT
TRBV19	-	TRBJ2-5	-	CASTPRGGETQYF	TGTGCCAGTACCCCGCGGGGCGGAGAGACCCAGTACTTC
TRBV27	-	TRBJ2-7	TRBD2	CASRRIRAGQLQDRSYEQYF	TGTGCCAGCAGAAGAATTCGAGCGGGGCAGCTACAGGACCGATCCTATGAGCAGTACTTC
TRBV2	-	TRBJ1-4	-	CASRGGFNEKLFF	TGTGCCAGCAGAGGGGGTTTCAATGAAAAACTGTTTTTT
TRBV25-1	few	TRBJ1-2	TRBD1	CASSGDRSGYTF	TGTGCCAGCAGTGGGGACAGGTCAGGCTACACCTTC
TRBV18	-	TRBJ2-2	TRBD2	CASSLAGGPTTGELFF	TGTGCCAGCTCACTTGCGGGAGGGCCAACCACCGGGGAGCTGTTTTTT
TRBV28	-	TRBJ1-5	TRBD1	CASSGTGPLRPQHF	TGTGCCAGCAGTGGGACAGGCCCTTTGAGGCCCCAGCATTTT
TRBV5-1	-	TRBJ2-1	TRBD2	CASSLRTSGRGYNEQFF	TGCGCCAGCAGTCTGAGGACTAGCGGGAGAGGGTACAATGAGCAGTTCTTC
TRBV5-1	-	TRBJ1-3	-	CASSLTHGQISGNTIYF	TGCGCCAGCAGCTTGACCCATGGACAGATCTCTGGAAACACCATATATTTT
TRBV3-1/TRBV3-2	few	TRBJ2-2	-	CASSQYSSTGELFF	TGTGCCAGCAGCCAATATAGCAGCACCGGGGAGCTGTTTTTT
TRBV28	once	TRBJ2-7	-	CASSVSSYEQYF	TGTGCCAGCAGCGTGAGCTCCTACGAGCAGTACTTC
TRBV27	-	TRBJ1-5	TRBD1	CASSSNRGLSNQPQHF	TGTGCCAGCAGTTCAAACAGGGGGTTGAGCAATCAGCCCCAGCATTTT
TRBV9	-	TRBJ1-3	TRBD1	CASSGTGGGNTIYF	TGTGCCAGCAGCGGGACAGGAGGAGGAAACACCATATATTTT
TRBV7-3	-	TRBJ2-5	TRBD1	CASSLVGGPGETQYF	TGTGCCAGCAGCTTAGTAGGGGGCCCCGGGGAGACCCAGTACTTC
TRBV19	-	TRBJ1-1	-	CASRTYRGLMNTEAFF	TGTGCCAGTAGGACGTATCGTGGGCTCATGAACACTGAAGCTTTCTTT